This is a list of T cell receptor beta chains from one sample in a study of T-cell reconstitution after alpha-beta-depleted transplantation in children. TCRdb analysed the PCR reads with MiXCR anew, one entry per CDR3 protein. Of 150,000 to 200,000 distinct CDR3 sequences listed, over 8.5% were seen once; the top ten hold less than 15%. Sequenced material: PBMCs, taken before TCRalphabeta/CD19-depleted stem cell transplant. The receptors derive from a boy aged 2 to 10 with acute myeloid leukemia, due to receive a stem cell transplant. The CDR3 runs from the conserved cysteine through the conserved F or W. D genes are given only for firm matches. Not every row has a clone size; where given, it reads once, few, many or a size class.

TRBV21-1	.	many	TRBJ2-3	CASSKRAGSTDTQYF	TGTGCCAGCAGCAAACGGGCGGGTAGCACAGATACGCAGTATTTT
TRBV20-1	.	many	TRBJ1-2	CSARARRRENGGYTF	TGCAGTGCTAGAGCCCGTCGCAGGGAGAACGGAGGCTACACCTTC
TRBV6-1	TRBD2	.	TRBJ2-3	CASKASGGLEDTQYF	TGTGCCAGCAAAGCGAGCGGGGGGCTTGAAGATACGCAGTATTTT
TRBV10-3	TRBD1	many	TRBJ2-1	CAIRTDRGLNEQFF	TGTGCCATCAGGACGGACAGGGGGTTGAATGAGCAGTTCTTC
TRBV5-1	TRBD2	many	TRBJ2-5	CASSHGLDKETQYF	TGCGCCAGCAGCCACGGACTAGATAAAGAGACCCAGTACTTC
TRBV7-3	TRBD2	many	TRBJ2-3	CASSLGGRTDTQYF	TGTGCCAGCAGCTTAGGCGGGAGGACAGATACGCAGTATTTT
TRBV11-2	TRBD2	many	TRBJ2-7	CASRSSGREATYEQYF	TGTGCCAGCCGGAGCTCTGGGCGGGAGGCCACCTACGAGCAGTACTTC
TRBV9	TRBD1	many	TRBJ2-1	CASSVGDSHEQFF	TGTGCCAGCAGCGTAGGGGACAGTCATGAGCAGTTCTTC
TRBV20-1	TRBD2	many	TRBJ2-3	CSARSSGDPGDTQYF	TGCAGTGCTAGATCTAGCGGAGATCCGGGAGATACGCAGTATTTT
TRBV20-1	.	many	TRBJ2-1	CSGRETYNEQFF	TGCAGCGGCCGCGAGACCTACAATGAGCAGTTCTTC
TRBV28	TRBD2	many	TRBJ2-7	CASSPPVGGSSYEQYF	TGTGCCAGCAGCCCCCCCGTGGGCGGGAGCTCCTACGAGCAGTACTTC
TRBV11-3	.	many	TRBJ1-1	CASSPGSAMNTEAFF	TGTGCCAGCAGCCCGGGAAGTGCAATGAACACTGAAGCTTTCTTT
TRBV7-9	.	many	TRBJ2-3	CASSYVPPKTDTQYF	TGTGCCAGCAGTTACGTCCCCCCGAAGACAGATACGCAGTATTTT
TRBV6-2/TRBV6-3	.	many	TRBJ2-1	CASRKDVLSYNEQFF	TGTGCCAGCAGAAAGGACGTTCTTTCCTACAATGAGCAGTTCTTC
TRBV10-3	TRBD1	many	TRBJ1-4	CAISVGTAGEKLFF	TGTGCCATCAGTGTAGGGACAGCGGGTGAAAAACTGTTTTTT
TRBV9	TRBD2	many	TRBJ2-1	CASSLTSGGWEQFF	TGTGCCAGCAGCCTGACTAGCGGGGGATGGGAGCAGTTCTTC
TRBV20-1	.	many	TRBJ2-7	CSAKQSNEQYF	TGCAGTGCAAAACAGAGCAACGAGCAGTACTTC